This record covers a single TCR beta chain. Per the germline V gene, CDR1 is SQVTM and CDR2 is ANQGSEA. The junction had 7 bases not matched to a gene; V was cut back by 5 bases and J by 3 bases. The CDR3 has 14 amino acids. The record originates from a study of shared T cell receptors in the human thymus. Here immunoSEQ multiplex PCR was the method, and the copy in TCRdb shows in-frame clones only, minus some. The repertoire holds more than 550,000 clones, with over 75% as singletons. A further study also used this sample, focusing on human thymus T cells. From that study: The donors were infants in Finland with congenital heart defects, otherwise immunologically healthy. Thymus specimens were resections from corrective heart surgery. Thymic and blood repertoires seemed to favor certain V and J genes. Unrelated individuals reportedly shared highly overlapping thymic TCR repertoires.

V gene TRBV29-1 combines with J gene TRBJ2-3; the match to TRBD2 covers 8 bases. Material: thymocytes. This clonotype was obtained from a boy under two years old with a congenital heart defect. This CDR3 is CSVLIGGVTDTQYF. In DNA, the CDR3 is TGCAGCGTTCTCATCGGGGGGGTAACAGATACGCAGTATTTT.